This TCR beta chain was obtained from a study of T-cell reconstitution after alpha-beta-depleted transplantation in children. General observations from the study: Surviving thymic progenitors and recipient T cells were the source of high TCRbeta diversity at day 60 in some patients. The main origin of T-cell counts and diversity one year after transplant was newly produced T cells. In patients about two months after transplant, alpha-beta T cells reportedly arose from several hundred expanded graft clones.

Unique molecular identifiers were incorporated during preparation of the TCRbeta library. TCRdb reprocessed the PCR reads via MiXCR and lists one record per CDR3 protein. The data show tens of thousands of distinct CDR3 sequences, 6.3% seen once. Regarding this clonotype: Its antigen is undetermined.

Germline CDR1 LGHNA, CDR2 YNFKEQ. Trimming cost V 4 bases and J 8 bases, with 17 bases left between them. The CDR3 contains 15 residues. The clonotype was recovered from a male patient between 10 and 17 years old who had a stem cell transplant for acute myeloid leukemia, so the T cells may come from the graft donor. V and J are TRBV4-2 and TRBJ2-2; D is unclear. The material sequenced was PBMCs, mostly from graft donor cells, taken 180 days after TCRalphabeta/CD19-depleted stem cell transplant. The CDR3 is CASSPGVRGRGELFF. CDR3 DNA sequence: TGTGCCAGCAGCCCTGGGGTGCGAGGCAGGGGGGAGCTGTTTTTT.